The clone carrying this TCR beta chain was picked up many times. What it binds is unknown. A CD8+CD4-CCR7+CD45RA+ gate was used to sort naive CD8 T cells. This sample was included in a study of molecular identifiers for immune sequencing clone quantification. Study outcomes and limitations: Clone sizes could be underestimated for highly expanded clones when identical TCR molecules share a barcode. The share of molecules held by clones above 20 RNA copies was over 99% in effector cells and under 1% in naive cells.

Previously described methods and listed TCR primers were used for bulk TCR libraries. TCRdb re-called the PCR reads with MiXCR, one entry per CDR3 protein. The sample has fewer than 30,000 distinct CDR3 sequences; roughly 18% are singletons. In germline, CDR1 is LGHNA, CDR2 YSLEER. Deletions cut 7 bases from V and 1 base from J, with 10 bases between. CDR3 length equals 13 residues. The sequenced sample was naive CD8+ T cells from blood, with Jurkat cell RNA spiked in. Subset specified: FACS-sorted CD8+CD4-CCR7+CD45RA+ naive T cells. The receptor was derived from a human donor in good health. Some libraries in this study had Jurkat cell RNA spiked in. The J gene is TRBJ1-1, the V gene TRBV4-3, with D tentatively TRBD1 (6 bases). DNA of the CDR3: TGCGCCAGCACCCTGACAGGGAACACTGAAGCTTTCTTT. It yields the protein CASTLTGNTEAFF.